The present entry profiles one T cell receptor (beta chain) with its context. The target of this receptor is not known. HCMV-specific IgG was detected in serum with a commercial ELISA kit to determine HCMV serostatus. Peripheral blood mononuclear cells were isolated from blood by Ficoll density gradient centrifugation. The sample comes from a study of T cells expressing NK-cell markers (TCRdb year 2020). Describing the broader study: Three sorted T-cell subsets (CD3+CD56+NKG2C+, CD3+CD56+NKG2C- and CD3+CD56-NKG2C+) from seven to nine donors had their TCR beta-chain repertoires profiled. Among the eight sequenced donors, seven were HCMV-seropositive and one was HCMV-seronegative. All eight donors whose samples were sequenced were randomly selected healthy volunteers, three of them men and five women. Libraries were sequenced as 2 x 150 bp reads on Illumina HiSeq 2000/2500, MiSeq or NextSeq.

What the work shows at the level of the full study, not this receptor alone: Whether the expanded NKG2C-expressing T cell clones were specific for HCMV antigens remained unclear. In a handful of donors, the dominant CD3+CD56+NKG2C+ clonotypes were found to rank among the top 10 CD8+ clonotypes and to make up about 1.0-7.5% of CD8+ T cells. Those dominant clonotypes were again the most abundant among CD3+CD56-NKG2C+ cells in four donors, at about 28.3-65%.

The instrument was an Illumina HiSeq 2000. TCR beta cDNA libraries were prepared using 5'RACE template switching, which introduced a universal primer site and unique molecular identifiers. cDNA synthesis was primed from the TCR beta constant segment, followed by two successive PCR amplification steps. The authors processed their data as follows. Reads were demultiplexed and grouped by UMI with MIGEC, and clonotypes were assembled and quantified with MiTCR. To exclude erroneous sequences, only TCR cDNA sequences supported by at least two reads were retained. The tcR package was used for downstream repertoire analysis, and clonotypes were matched between fractions using CDR3 nucleotide sequence together with V segment. VDJmatch was used to annotate antigen specificity against VDJdb, with one amino acid substitution allowed in CDR3. TCRdb reprocessed the reads and assigns one entry to each CDR3 protein sequence, leaving out DNA. Clone size and V and J calls follow TCRdb, not the original study. The table held for this sample gives 150,000 to 200,000 distinct CDR3 sequences. Clones ranked in the top ten supply approximately 17% of the sample.

CDR1 DFQATT and CDR2 SNEGSKA were looked up in the germline V gene (reference sequence). The CDR3 spans 16 residues, from the cysteine through the phenylalanine. Only the protein sequence is given. Sequenced material: blood T cells: a sorted CD56 or NKG2C T cell subset, CD4+ or CD8+ T cells, or bulk PBMC T cells (not recorded which). This clonotype originated in a woman aged 18 to 75 in good health. Recombination linked TRBV20-1 to TRBJ1-2. The CDR3 in this case is CSARDLAGPASYGYTF.